This TCR beta chain was sequenced during a study of blood T cell repertoires in COVID-19. Study information: The analysed material was cDNA or gDNA that came from T cells, B-cell-depleted T cells, or PBMCs.

As processed by the authors: Reference gene primer amplification in the assay estimated nucleated cell counts. The method was immunoSEQ multiplex PCR; TCRdb's version includes in-frame clones alone and lacks a portion of them. Clone size and V and J calls were adopted from that table, with D and trimming inferred from the DNA. The data show approximately 100,000 clones, approximately 81% seen once. This CDR3 has 17 residues. Germline V lookup: CDR1 SGHKS, CDR2 YYEKEE (reference sequence). V shed 4 bases and J 4 bases; nucleotides not matched to a gene: 15. The chain carries TRBV5-5 and TRBJ1-2, with 8 bases matching TRBD1. The origin of this receptor is a woman in her 70s with active or convalescent COVID-19. The sample taken for sequencing was peripheral blood. CDR3 residues: CASSRSGGHLGLYGYTF. CDR3 nucleotide sequence: TGTGCCAGCAGCAGATCAGGGGGCCACCTCGGCCTCTATGGCTACACCTTC.